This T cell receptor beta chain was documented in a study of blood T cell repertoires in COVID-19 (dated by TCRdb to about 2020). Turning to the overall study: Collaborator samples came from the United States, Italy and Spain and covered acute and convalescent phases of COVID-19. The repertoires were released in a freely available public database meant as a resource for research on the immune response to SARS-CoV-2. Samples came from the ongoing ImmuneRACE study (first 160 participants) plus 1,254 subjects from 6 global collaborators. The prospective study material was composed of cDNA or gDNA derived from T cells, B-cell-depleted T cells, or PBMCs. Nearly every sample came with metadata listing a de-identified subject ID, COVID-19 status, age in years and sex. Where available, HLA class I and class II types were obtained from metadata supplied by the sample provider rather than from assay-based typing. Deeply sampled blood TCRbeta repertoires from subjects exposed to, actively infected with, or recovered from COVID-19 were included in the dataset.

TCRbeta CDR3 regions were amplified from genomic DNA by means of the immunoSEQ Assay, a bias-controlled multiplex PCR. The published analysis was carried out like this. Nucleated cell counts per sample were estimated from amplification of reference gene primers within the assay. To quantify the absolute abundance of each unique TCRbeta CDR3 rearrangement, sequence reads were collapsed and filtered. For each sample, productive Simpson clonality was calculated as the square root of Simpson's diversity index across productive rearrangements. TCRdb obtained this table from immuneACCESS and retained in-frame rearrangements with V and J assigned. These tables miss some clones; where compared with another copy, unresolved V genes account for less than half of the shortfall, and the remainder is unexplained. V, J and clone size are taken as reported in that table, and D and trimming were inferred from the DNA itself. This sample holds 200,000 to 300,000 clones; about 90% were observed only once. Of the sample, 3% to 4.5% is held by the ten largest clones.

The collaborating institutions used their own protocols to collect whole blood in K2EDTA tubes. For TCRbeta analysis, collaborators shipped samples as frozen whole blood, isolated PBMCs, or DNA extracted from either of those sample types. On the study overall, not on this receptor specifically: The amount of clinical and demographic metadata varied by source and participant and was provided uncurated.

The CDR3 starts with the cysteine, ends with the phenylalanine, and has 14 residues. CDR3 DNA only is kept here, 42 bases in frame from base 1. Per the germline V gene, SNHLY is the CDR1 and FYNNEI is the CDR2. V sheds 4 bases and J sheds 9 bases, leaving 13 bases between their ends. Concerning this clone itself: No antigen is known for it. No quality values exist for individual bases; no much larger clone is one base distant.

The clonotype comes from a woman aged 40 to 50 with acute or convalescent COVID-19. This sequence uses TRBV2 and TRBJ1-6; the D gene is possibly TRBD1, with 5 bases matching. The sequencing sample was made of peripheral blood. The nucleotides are TGTGCCAGCAGTGTCGGGCAGGGTGGTTCACCCCTCCACTTT. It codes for CASSVGQGGSPLHF.